Below are 3 T cell receptor beta chains sequenced from a single sample in a study of blood T cell repertoires in COVID-19. Profiling relied on immunoSEQ multiplex PCR, and the TCRdb table lists in-frame clones only, not all of them. The sample includes 100,000 to 120,000 clones, about 80% of them seen just once. The sample comprised peripheral blood. The receptors were gathered from a woman older than 75 with active or convalescent COVID-19.

The V gene is TRBV18, the J gene TRBJ2-3, with a possible D match to TRBD1 (6 bases). CDR1 and CDR2 (germline): KGHSH, LQKENI. The CDR3 covers 17 residues. The V gene lost 6 bases and the J gene lost 0 bases, with 19 bases spanning the gap. CDR3 sequence: CASSPLPGQVSTDTQYF. For the CDR3, the DNA is TGTGCCAGCTCCCCTCTCCCGGGACAAGTTAGCACAGATACGCAGTATTTT.

The chain uses TRBV3-1 (or the pseudogene TRBV3-2) and TRBJ2-1; 8 bases map to TRBD2. Germline V lookup: CDR1 LGHDT, CDR2 YNNKEL (reference sequence). Trimming at V came to 4 bases and at J to 7 bases, leaving 12 bases not matched to a gene. The CDR3 runs to 16 residues. This CDR3 is CASSPQWGLVVNEQFF. CDR3 sequence (DNA): TGTGCCAGCAGCCCCCAGTGGGGACTAGTGGTGAATGAGCAGTTCTTC.

This chain joins TRBV15 and TRBJ1-2; 7 bases map to TRBD1. The CDR3 covers 17 residues. From germline, CDR1 is LNHNV and CDR2 YYDKDF (reference sequence). V lost 0 bases to trimming and J lost 3 bases; unmatched junction nucleotides: 10. CDR3 bases: TGTGCCACCAGCAGAGAGACCGGGACAGTCCGAGACTATGGCTACACCTTC. It is translated as CATSRETGTVRDYGYTF.